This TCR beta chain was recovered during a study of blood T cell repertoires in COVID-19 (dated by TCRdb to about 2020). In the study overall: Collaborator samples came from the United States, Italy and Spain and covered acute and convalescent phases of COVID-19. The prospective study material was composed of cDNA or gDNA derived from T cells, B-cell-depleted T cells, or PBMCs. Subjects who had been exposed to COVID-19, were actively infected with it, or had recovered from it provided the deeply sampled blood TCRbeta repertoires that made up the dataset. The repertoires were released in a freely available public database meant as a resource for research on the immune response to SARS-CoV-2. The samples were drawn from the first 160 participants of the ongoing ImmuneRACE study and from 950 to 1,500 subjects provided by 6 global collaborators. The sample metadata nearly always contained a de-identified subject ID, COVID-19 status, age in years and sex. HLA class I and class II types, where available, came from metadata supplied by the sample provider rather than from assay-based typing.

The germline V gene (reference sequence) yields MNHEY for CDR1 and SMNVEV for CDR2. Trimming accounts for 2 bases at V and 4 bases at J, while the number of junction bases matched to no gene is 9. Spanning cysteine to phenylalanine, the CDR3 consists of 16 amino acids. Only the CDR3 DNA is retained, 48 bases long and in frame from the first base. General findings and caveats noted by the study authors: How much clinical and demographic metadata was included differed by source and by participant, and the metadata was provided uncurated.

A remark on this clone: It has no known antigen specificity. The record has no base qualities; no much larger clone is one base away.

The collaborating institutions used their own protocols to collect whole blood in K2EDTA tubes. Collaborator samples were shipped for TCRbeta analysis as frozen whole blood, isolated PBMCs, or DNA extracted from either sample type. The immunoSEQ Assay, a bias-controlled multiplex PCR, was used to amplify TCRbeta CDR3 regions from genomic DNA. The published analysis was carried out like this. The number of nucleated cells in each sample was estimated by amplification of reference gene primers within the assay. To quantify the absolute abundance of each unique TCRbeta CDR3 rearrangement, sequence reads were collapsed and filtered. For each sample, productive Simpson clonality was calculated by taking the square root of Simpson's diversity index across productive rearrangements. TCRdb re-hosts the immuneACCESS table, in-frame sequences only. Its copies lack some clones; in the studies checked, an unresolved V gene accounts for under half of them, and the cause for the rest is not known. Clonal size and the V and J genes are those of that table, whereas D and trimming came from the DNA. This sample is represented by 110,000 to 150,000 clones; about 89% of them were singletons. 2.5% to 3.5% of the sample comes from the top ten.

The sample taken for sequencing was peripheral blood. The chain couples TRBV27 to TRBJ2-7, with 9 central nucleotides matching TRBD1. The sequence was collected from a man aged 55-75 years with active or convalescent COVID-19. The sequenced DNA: TGTGCCAGCAGTTTAGCCCCCGGGACAGGGTGGTACGAGCAGTACTTC. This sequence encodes CASSLAPGTGWYEQYF.